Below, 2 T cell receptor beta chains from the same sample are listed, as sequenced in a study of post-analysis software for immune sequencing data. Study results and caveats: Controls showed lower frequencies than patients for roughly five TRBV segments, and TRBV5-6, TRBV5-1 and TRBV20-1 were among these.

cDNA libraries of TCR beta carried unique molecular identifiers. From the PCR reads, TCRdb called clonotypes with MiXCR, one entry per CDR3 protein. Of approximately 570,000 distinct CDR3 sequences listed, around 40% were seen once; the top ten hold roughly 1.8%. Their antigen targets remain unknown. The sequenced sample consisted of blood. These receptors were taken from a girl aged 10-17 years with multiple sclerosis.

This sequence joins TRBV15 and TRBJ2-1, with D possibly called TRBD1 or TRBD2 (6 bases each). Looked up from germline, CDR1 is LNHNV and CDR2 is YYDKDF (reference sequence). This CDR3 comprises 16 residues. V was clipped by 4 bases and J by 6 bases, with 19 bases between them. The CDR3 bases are TGTGCCACCAGCACAGCTAGGGGAGAGGGGGGCAATGAGCAGTTCTTC. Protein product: CATSTARGEGGNEQFF.

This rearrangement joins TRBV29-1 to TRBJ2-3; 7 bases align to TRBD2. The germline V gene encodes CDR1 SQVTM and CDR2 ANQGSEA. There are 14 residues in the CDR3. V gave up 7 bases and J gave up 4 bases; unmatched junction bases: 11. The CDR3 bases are TGCAGCGCCCCCAGTCCGGGAGGATCAGATACGCAGTATTTT. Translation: CSAPSPGGSDTQYF.